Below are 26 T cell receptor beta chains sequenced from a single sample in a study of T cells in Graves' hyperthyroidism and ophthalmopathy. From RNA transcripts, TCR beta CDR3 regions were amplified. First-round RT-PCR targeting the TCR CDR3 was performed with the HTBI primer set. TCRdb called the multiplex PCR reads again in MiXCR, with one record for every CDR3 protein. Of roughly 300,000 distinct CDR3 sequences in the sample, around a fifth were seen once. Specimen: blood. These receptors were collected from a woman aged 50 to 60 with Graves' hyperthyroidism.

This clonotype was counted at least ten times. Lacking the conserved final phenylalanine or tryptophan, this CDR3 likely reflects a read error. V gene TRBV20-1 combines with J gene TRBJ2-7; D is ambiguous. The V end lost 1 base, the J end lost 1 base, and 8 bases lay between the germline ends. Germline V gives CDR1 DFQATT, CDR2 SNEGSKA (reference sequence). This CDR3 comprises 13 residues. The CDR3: CSARVPTSYEQYL. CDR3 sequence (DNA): TGCAGTGCTAGAGTACCTACATCCTACGAGCAGTACCTC.

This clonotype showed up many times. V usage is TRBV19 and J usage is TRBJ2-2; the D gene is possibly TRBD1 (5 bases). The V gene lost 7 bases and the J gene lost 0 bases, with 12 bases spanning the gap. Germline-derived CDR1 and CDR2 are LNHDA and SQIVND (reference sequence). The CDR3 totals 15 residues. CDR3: CASKGRQPNTGELFF. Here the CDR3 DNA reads TGTGCCAGTAAGGGGCGACAGCCGAACACCGGGGAGCTGTTTTTT.

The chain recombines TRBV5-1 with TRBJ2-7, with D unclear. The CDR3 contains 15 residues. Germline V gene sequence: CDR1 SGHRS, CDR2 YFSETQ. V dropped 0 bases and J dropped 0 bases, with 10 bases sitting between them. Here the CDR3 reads CASSLARDHSYEQYF. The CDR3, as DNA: TGCGCCAGCAGCTTGGCCAGAGACCACTCCTACGAGCAGTACTTC.

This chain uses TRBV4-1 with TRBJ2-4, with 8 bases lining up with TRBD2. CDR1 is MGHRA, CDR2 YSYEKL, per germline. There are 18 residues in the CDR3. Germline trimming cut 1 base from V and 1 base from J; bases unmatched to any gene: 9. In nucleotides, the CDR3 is TGCGCCAGCAGCCAAGGACTAGCGAGGGGGATGGCCAAAAACATTCAGTACTTC. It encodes CASSQGLARGMAKNIQYF.

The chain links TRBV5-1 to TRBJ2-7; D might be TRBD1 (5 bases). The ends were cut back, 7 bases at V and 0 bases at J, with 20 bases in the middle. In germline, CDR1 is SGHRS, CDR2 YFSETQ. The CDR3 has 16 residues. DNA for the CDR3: TGCGCCAGCTGCCAGGGATCCCCTTCACCCTCCTACGAGCAGTACTTC. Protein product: CASCQGSPSPSYEQYF.

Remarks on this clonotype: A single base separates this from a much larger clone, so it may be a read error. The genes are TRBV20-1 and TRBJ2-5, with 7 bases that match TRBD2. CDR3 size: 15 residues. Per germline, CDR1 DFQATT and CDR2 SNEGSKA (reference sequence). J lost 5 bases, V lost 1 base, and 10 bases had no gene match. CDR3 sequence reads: CSARGFRGGPETQYF. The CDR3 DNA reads TGCAGTGCTAGAGGGTTTCGGGGAGGGCCCGAGACCCAGTACTTC.

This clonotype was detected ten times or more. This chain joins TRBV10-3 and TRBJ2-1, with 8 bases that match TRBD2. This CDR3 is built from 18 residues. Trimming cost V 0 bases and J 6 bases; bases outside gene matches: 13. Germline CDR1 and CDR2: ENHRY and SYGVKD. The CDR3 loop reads CAISESGGNGRAGNEQFF. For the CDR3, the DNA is TGTGCCATCAGTGAGTCCGGAGGGAACGGGAGGGCCGGCAATGAGCAGTTCTTC.

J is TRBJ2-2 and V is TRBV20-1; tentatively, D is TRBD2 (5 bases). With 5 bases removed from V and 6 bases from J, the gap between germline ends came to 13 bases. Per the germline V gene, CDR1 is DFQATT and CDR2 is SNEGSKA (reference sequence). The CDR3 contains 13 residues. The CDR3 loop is CSAPGSGSGELFF. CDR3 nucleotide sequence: TGCAGTGCTCCGGGATCGGGGTCCGGGGAGCTGTTTTTT.

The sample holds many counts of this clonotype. CDR3 sequence reads: CASSLSGLAGVGTDTQYF. The DNA of the CDR3 is TGTGCCAGCAGCTTATCTGGACTAGCGGGAGTAGGGACAGATACGCAGTATTTT. This chain connects TRBV7-3 to TRBJ2-3; TRBD2 agrees at 13 bases. The CDR3 consists of 18 residues. Trimming at V came to 2 bases and at J to 3 bases, leaving 8 bases not matched to a gene. Germline-derived CDR1 and CDR2 are SGHTA and FQGTGA. The full variable domain, in which reference TRBV7-3 and TRBJ2-3 provide the parts outside the CDR3, is GAGVSQTPSNKVTEKGKYVELRCDPISGHTALYWYRQSLGQGPEFLIYFQGTGAADDSGLPNDRFFAVRPEGSVSTLKIQRTERGDSAVYLCASSLSGLAGVGTDTQYFGPGTRLTVL.

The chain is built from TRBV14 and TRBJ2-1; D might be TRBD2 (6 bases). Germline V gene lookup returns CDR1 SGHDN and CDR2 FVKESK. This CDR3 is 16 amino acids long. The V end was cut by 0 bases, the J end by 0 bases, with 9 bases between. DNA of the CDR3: TGTGCCAGCAGCCAAGATGCGGGGTACTCCTACAATGAGCAGTTCTTC. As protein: CASSQDAGYSYNEQFF.

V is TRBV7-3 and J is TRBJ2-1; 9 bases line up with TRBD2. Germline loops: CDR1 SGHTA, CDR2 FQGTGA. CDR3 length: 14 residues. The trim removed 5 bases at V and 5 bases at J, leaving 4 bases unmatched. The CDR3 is CASSVAGENNEQFF. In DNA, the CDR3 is TGTGCCAGCAGCGTAGCGGGGGAGAACAATGAGCAGTTCTTC.

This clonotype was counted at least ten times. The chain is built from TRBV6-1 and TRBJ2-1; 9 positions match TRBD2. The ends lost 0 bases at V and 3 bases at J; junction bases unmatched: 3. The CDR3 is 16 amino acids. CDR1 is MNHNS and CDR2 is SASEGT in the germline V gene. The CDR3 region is CASSEALAGLYNEQFF. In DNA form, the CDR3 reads TGTGCCAGCAGTGAAGCCCTAGCGGGACTCTACAATGAGCAGTTCTTC.

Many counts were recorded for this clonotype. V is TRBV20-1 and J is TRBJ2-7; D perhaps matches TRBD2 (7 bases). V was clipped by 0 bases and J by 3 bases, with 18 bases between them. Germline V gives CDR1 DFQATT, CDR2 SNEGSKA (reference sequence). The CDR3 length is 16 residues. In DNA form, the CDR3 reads TGCAGTGCTAGAGATCCGTGGGGGGGGCCTCTCTACGAGCAGTACTTC. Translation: CSARDPWGGPLYEQYF.

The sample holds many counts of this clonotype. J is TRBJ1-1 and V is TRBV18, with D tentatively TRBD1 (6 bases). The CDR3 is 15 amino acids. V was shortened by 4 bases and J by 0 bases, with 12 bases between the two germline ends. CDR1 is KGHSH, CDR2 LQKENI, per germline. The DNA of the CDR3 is TGTGCCAGCTCACGAACAGGGACTTTGAACACTGAAGCTTTCTTT. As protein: CASSRTGTLNTEAFF.

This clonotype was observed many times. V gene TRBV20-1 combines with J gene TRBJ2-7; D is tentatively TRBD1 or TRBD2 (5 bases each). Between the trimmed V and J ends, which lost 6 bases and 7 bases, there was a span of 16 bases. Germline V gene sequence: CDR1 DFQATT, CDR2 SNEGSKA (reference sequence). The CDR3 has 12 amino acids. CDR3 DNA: TGCAGTGCAGGGACGCCTACGGGGGAGCAGTACTTC. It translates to CSAGTPTGEQYF.

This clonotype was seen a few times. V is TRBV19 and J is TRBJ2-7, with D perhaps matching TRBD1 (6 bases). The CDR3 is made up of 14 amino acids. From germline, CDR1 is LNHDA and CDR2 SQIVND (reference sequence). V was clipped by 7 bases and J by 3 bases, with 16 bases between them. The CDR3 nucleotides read TGTGCCAGTAACCACCGGGCAGGGGACTACGAGCAGTACTTC. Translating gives CASNHRAGDYEQYF.

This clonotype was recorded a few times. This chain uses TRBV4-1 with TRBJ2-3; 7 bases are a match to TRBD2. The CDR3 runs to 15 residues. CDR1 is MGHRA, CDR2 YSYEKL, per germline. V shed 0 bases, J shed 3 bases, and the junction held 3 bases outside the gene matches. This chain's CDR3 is CASSQEGGGTDTQYF. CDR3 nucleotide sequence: TGCGCCAGCAGCCAAGAAGGCGGGGGTACAGATACGCAGTATTTT.

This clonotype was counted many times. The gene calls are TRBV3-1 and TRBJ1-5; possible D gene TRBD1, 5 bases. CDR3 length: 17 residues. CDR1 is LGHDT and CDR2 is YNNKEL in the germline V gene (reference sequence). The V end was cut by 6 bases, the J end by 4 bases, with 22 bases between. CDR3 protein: CASSLLGQHHGNQPQHF. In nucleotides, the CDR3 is TGTGCCAGCAGTTTACTTGGACAACACCACGGGAATCAGCCCCAGCATTTT.

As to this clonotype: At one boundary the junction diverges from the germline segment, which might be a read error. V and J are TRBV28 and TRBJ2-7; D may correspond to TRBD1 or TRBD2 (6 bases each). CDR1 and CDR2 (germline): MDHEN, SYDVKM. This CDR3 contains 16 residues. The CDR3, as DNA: TGTGCCAGCAGTACCCCGGGGGCAGGGCTGTCCTGCGAGCAGTACTTC. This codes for CASSTPGAGLSCEQYF.

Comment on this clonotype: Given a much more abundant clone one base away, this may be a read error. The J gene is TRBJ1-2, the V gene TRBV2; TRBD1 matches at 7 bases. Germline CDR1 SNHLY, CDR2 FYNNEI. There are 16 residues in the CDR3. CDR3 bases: TGTGTCAGCAGTGGAGCCCCGCACAGGGGAAACTATGGCTACACCTTC. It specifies CVSSGAPHRGNYGYTF.

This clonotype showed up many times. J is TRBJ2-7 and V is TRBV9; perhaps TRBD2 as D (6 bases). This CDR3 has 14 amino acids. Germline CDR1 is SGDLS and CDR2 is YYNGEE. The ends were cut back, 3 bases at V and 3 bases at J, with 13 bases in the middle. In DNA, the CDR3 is TGTGCCAGCAGCGGATACGGTAGCGGCTACGAGCAGTACTTC. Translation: CASSGYGSGYEQYF.

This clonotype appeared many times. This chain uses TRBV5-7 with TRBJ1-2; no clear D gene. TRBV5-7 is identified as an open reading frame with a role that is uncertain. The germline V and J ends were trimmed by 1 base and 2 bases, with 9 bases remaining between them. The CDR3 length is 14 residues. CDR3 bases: TGTGCCAGCAGCTTGTGGGTAACGAACTATGGCTACACCTTC. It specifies CASSLWVTNYGYTF.

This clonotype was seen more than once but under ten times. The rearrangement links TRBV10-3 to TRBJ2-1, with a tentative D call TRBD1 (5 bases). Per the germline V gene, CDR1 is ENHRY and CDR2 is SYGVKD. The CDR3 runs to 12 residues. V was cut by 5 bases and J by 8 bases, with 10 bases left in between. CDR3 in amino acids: CAISIRGYEQFF. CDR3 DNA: TGTGCCATCAGTATTAGGGGTTATGAGCAGTTCTTC.

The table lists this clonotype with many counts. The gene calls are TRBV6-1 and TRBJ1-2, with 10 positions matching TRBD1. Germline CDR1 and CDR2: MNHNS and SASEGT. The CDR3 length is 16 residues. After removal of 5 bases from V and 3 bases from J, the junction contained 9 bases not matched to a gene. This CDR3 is CASSLTWDRGDYGYTF. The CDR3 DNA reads TGTGCCAGCAGTCTAACTTGGGACAGGGGAGACTATGGCTACACCTTC.

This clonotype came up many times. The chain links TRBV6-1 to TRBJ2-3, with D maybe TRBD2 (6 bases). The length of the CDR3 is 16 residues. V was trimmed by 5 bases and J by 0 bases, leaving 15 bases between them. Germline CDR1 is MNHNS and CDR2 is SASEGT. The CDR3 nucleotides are TGTGCCAGCAGTCCGAGCGGGCCCATTAGCACAGATACGCAGTATTTT. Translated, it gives CASSPSGPISTDTQYF.

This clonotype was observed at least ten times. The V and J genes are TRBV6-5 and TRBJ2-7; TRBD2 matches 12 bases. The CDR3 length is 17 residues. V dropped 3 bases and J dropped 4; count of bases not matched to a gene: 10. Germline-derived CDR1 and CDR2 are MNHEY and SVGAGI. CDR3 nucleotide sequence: TGTGCCAGCAGTTATAAGACTAGCGGGAGATGGGCTTACGAGCAGTACTTC. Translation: CASSYKTSGRWAYEQYF.